A single T cell receptor beta chain is shown here with its context. This clone's antigen is unknown. Per-base quality was not reported, and no clone a single base away is much larger than it. The sample comes from a study of blood T cell repertoires in COVID-19 (dated by TCRdb to about 2020). In the study overall: Samples from collaborators originated in the United States, Italy and Spain and spanned both the acute and convalescent phases of COVID-19. The repertoires were released in a freely available public database meant as a resource for research on the immune response to SARS-CoV-2. Subjects who had been exposed to COVID-19, were actively infected with it, or had recovered from it provided the deeply sampled blood TCRbeta repertoires that made up the dataset. The prospective study material was composed of cDNA or gDNA derived from T cells, B-cell-depleted T cells, or PBMCs. A de-identified subject ID, COVID-19 status, age in years and sex were almost always included in the sample metadata. HLA class I and class II types, where available, came from metadata supplied by the sample provider rather than from assay-based typing. The samples were drawn from two sources: the first 160 participants of the ongoing ImmuneRACE study, and fewer than 1,500 subjects contributed by 6 global collaborators. General study outcomes and caveats: Clinical and demographic metadata were provided uncurated, with the amount varying by source and participant.

The CDR3 runs 16 residues from the cysteine to the phenylalanine. The CDR3 DNA has 48 bases and is translated from base 1. The germline V gene yields SGHVS for CDR1 and FNYEAQ for CDR2. V lost 5 bases and J lost 5 bases; the stretch between them is 19 bases long. The immunoSEQ Assay, a bias-controlled multiplex PCR, was used to amplify TCRbeta CDR3 regions from genomic DNA. The original methods were these. Nucleated cell counts per sample were estimated from amplification of reference gene primers within the assay. Sequence reads were collapsed and filtered to measure the absolute abundance of every unique TCRbeta CDR3 rearrangement. For each sample, productive Simpson clonality was calculated by taking the square root of Simpson's diversity index across productive rearrangements. TCRdb retrieved this table from immuneACCESS and kept in-frame rearrangements only. Not all clones are present; in checked studies, unresolved V genes account for under half, and no reason is known for the remainder. The DNA was the basis for D and trimming; V, J and clone size are from that table. The sample table shows 55,000 to 75,000 clones, and approximately 88% are seen once. Of the sample, 3.5% is held by the ten largest clones.

Collaborating institutions collected whole blood in K2EDTA tubes following their own protocols. Collaborator samples were shipped for TCRbeta analysis as frozen whole blood, isolated PBMCs, or DNA extracted from either sample type. Sequencing was done on a sample of peripheral blood. This receptor chain uses TRBV7-6 and TRBJ2-1; perhaps TRBD2 is the D gene, with 5 bases matching. The sequence was collected from a man between 45 and 60 years old with active COVID-19. The DNA sequence reads TGTGCCAGCAGCGTCCGCATCCCCACGGGGAACAATGAGCAGTTCTTC. This sequence encodes CASSVRIPTGNNEQFF.